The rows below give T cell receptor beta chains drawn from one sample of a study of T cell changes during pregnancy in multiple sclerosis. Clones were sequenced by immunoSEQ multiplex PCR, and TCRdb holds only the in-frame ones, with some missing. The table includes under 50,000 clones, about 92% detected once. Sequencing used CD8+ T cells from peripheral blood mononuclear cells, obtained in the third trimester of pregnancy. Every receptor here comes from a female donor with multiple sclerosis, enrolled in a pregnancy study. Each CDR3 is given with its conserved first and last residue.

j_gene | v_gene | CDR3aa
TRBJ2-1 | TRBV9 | CASSVGLSLAGKDEQFF
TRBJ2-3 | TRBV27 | CASSTSSGGLLIHTQYF
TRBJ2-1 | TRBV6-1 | CASSEVWEGGNEQFF
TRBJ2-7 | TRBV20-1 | CSASRLAEGHF
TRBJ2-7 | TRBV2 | CASSEDRGDEQYF
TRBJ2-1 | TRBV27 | CASGLERSYNEQFF
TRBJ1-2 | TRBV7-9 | CASSSGQGLPGYTF
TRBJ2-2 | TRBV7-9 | CASSLELADLTGELFF
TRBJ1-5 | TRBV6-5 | CASSLRQVGQPQHF
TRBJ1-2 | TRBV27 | CASAEGQNYGYTF
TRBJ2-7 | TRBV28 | CASSLGALADSYEQYF
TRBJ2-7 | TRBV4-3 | CASSQGWQGASYEQYF
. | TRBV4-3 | CASSQVGDSYEQYF
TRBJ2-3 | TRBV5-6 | CASSLPSGRAGTDTQYF
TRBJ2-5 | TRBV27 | CASSPKHSTGGGWETQYF
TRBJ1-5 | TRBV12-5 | CASGLGAGNQPQHF
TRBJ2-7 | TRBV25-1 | CASSEWETGEQYF
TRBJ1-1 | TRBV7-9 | CASSGGGITEAFF
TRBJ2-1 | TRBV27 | CASSSGAGGTYNEQFF
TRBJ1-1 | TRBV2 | CARGQGTEAFF
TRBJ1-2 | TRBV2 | CASSEGRVYGYTF
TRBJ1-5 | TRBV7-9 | CASSLSQPGQPQHF
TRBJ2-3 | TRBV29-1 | CSADSGNESGDTQYF
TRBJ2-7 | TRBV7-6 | CASSLGTDTYEQYF
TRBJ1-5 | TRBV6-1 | CASSERGQLRSNQPQHF
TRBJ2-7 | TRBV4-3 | CASSQDAGQGSNEQYF
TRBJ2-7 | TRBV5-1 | CASSFPGGYEQYF
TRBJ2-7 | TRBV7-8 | CASSLGQVLIYEQYF
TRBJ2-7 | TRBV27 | CASMVGTGAYEQYF
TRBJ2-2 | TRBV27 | CASSPLSGLAGENTGELFF
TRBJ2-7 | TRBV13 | CASSLLVDEQYF
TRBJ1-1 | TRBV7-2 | CASSLGGLAEAFF
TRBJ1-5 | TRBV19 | CASSIAHYSNQPQHF
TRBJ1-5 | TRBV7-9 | CASSLQSNQPQHF
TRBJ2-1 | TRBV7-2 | CASSSHPLAASSYNEQFF
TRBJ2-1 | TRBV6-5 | CASTMSGSYNEQFF
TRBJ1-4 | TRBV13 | CASSPGTGYEKLFF
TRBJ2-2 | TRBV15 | CATSSPGQGPTGELFF
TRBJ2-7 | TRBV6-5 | CASSYSRLGAYEQYF
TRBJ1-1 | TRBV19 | CASSSRGQTAEAFF
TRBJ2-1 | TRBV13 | CASSTEAGASPFF
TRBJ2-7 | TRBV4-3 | CASSQDLRGGGYEQYF
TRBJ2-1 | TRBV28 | CASSPRTSWNEQFF